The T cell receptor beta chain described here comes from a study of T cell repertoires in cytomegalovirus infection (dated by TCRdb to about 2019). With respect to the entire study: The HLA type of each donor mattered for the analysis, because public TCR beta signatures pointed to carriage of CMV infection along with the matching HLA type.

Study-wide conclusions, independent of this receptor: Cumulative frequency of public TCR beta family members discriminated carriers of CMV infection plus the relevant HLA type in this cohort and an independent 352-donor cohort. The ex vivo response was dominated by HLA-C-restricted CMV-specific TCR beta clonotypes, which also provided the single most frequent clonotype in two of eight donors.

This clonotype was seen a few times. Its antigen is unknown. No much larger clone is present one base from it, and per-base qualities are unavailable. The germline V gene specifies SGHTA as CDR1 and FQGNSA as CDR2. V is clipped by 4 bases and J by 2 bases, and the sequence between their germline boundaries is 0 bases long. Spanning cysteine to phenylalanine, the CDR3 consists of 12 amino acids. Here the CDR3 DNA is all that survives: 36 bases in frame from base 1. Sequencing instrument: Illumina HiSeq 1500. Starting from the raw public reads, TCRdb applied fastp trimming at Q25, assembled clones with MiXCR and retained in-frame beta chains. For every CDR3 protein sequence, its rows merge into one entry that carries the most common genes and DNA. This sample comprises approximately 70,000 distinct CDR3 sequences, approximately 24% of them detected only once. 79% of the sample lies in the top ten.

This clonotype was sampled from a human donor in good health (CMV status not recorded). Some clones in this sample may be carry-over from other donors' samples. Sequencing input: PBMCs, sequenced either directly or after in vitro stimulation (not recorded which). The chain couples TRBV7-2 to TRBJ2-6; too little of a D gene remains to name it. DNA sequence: TGTGCCAGCAGCTCTGGGGCCAACGTCCTGACTTTC. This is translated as CASSSGANVLTF.